A selection of T cell receptor beta chains follows, all from one sample in a study of glioma-infiltrating T cells after dendritic cell vaccination. Here immunoSEQ multiplex PCR was the method, and the copy in TCRdb shows in-frame clones only, minus some. There are about 64,000 clones in the sample; 82% occur only once, and less than 9.5% lies in the top ten. Here the sequenced sample was blood, taken before dendritic cell vaccination. The source of these receptors is a human donor with glioblastoma. Each CDR3 is given with its conserved first and last residue. The D gene is left open where the match is weak. A clone size is listed for some rows: how often the clone was seen (once, few, many), or a class if it is expanded.

v_call	clone_size	cdr3_length	d_call	j_call	cdr3_nt	cdr3_aa
TRBV4-1	.	14	.	TRBJ1-2	TGCGCCAGCAGCCATGGGGGCGTGAACTATGGCTACACCTTC	CASSHGGVNYGYTF
TRBV28	.	15	.	TRBJ1-5	TGTGCCAGCTGGGGAATTACAGGGCAAGAGCAGCCCCAGCATTTT	CASWGITGQEQPQHF
TRBV6-6	few	12	.	TRBJ1-1	TGTGCCAGCAGATCCCAGAACACTGAAGCTTTCTTT	CASRSQNTEAFF
TRBV6-5	.	12	.	TRBJ2-1	TGTGCCAGCAGTCGACCGGGACAAGAGCAGTTCTTC	CASSRPGQEQFF
TRBV10-3	.	17	TRBD1	TRBJ1-2	TGTGCCATCAGTGACCTGGAACAGGGGGCGCGATACTATGGCTACACCTTC	CAISDLEQGARYYGYTF
TRBV27	.	13	TRBD1	TRBJ1-2	TGTGCCAGCCAGGGGGGCACTAACTATGGCTACACCTTC	CASQGGTNYGYTF
TRBV11-3	.	13	.	TRBJ2-1	TGTGCCAGCAGCTTAGAACGGGGTTTTGAGCAGTTCTTC	CASSLERGFEQFF
TRBV5-4	.	14	TRBD2	TRBJ2-5	TGTGCCAGCAGCTTGCTGCGGGGGCAAGAGACCCAGTACTTC	CASSLLRGQETQYF
TRBV27	few	13	.	TRBJ2-3	TGTGCCAGCAGTTTCCGGACTACTTATACGCAGTATTTT	CASSFRTTYTQYF
TRBV7-9	.	14	TRBD1	TRBJ2-5	TGTGCCAGCAGCTTAGGGACAGGGATCGTGACCCAGTACTTC	CASSLGTGIVTQYF
TRBV7-7	.	14	.	TRBJ2-1	TGTGCTAGCAGCTTTCGCAGGGGGGACAATGAGCAGTTCTTC	CASSFRRGDNEQFF
TRBV15	.	15	.	TRBJ1-2	TGTGCCACCAGCATCGGTTCTAAAACCCTCTATGGCTACACCTTC	CATSIGSKTLYGYTF
TRBV27	once	13	.	TRBJ2-7	TGTGCCAGCTATGGGCCGCCTCTTTACGAGCAGTACTTC	CASYGPPLYEQYF
TRBV5-1	.	14	TRBD2	TRBJ2-2	TGCGCCAGCAGCTTGGACGGGGGGACCGGGGAGCTGTTTTTT	CASSLDGGTGELFF
TRBV5-4	.	16	.	TRBJ1-2	TGTGCCAGCAGGCACGGAGGATCAGGACAGAACTATGGCTACACCTTC	CASRHGGSGQNYGYTF
TRBV7-2	.	17	.	TRBJ1-6	TGTGCCAGCAGCTTAGCGCCACGGGGGGCCTTTAATTCACCCCTCCACTTT	CASSLAPRGAFNSPLHF
TRBV6-1	.	12	.	TRBJ1-3	TGTGCCAGCAAGCGATCTGGAAACACCATATATTTT	CASKRSGNTIYF
TRBV19	.	15	TRBD2	TRBJ2-7	TGTGCCACTTCGATGGGGGTCGGGGGGAGCGACGAGCAGTACTTC	CATSMGVGGSDEQYF
TRBV4-2	few	14	.	TRBJ1-3	TGTGCCAGCAGCCAAGTGCCCGGGGGAAACACCATATATTTT	CASSQVPGGNTIYF
TRBV6-5	.	14	TRBD1	TRBJ2-7	TGTGCCAGCGGGGGACAGGGGGTTATTTACGAGCAGTACTTC	CASGGQGVIYEQYF
TRBV7-2	.	17	.	TRBJ2-2	TGTGCCAGCAGCCTAGCCCCCCTCGCGGCAAACACCGGGGAGCTGTTTTTT	CASSLAPLAANTGELFF
TRBV7-9	.	15	.	TRBJ1-4	TGTGCCAGCAGCGCGGGGGCCGTTACTAATGAAAAACTGTTTTTT	CASSAGAVTNEKLFF
TRBV2	.	12	TRBD1	TRBJ1-2	TGTGCCAGCACAAACACGGGGACAGGATCAACCTTC	CASTNTGTGSTF
TRBV10-3	.	14	TRBD1	TRBJ2-7	TGTGCCATCAGGGACAGGGACCTCTCCTACGAGCAGTACTTC	CAIRDRDLSYEQYF
TRBV28	.	12	TRBD1	TRBJ2-7	TGTGCCAGCCGGGACAGGGCTTACGAGCAGTACTTC	CASRDRAYEQYF
TRBV19	large	13	.	TRBJ1-5	TGTGCCAGTAGTATGGAGGTTGATCAGCCCCAGCATTTT	CASSMEVDQPQHF